These 7 T cell receptor beta chains share one sample of origin, sequenced in a study of control samples from healthy donors and cancer patients. Clones were sequenced by immunoSEQ multiplex PCR, and TCRdb holds only the in-frame ones, with some missing. The profile shows 180,000 or so clones, about nine tenths of them singletons. The sequenced material came from blood. Every receptor here comes from a woman aged 25 to 39 in good health.

As DNA, the CDR3 is TGCGCCAGCAGTATCTCTAGCGGGGGTTCCGAGCAGTACTTC. As protein: CASSISSGGSEQYF. This sequence joins TRBV10-1 and TRBJ2-7; TRBD2 matches 10 bases. The CDR3 totals 14 residues. Germline CDR1 is WNHNN and CDR2 is SYGVQD (reference sequence). Unmatched junction bases numbered 7, after V lost 5 bases and J lost 6 bases.

The rearrangement links TRBV5-1 to TRBJ1-2; TRBD1 matches 9 bases. The V gene end was trimmed by 0 bases and the J gene end by 8 bases; junction bases not matched to a gene: 5. CDR3 size: 14 residues. Germline CDR1 is SGHRS and CDR2 is YFSETQ. This chain's CDR3 is CASSLVQGAGGYTF. The CDR3 DNA is TGCGCCAGCAGCTTGGTACAGGGGGCTGGGGGCTACACCTTC.

The rearrangement joins TRBV28 to TRBJ1-1, with no clear D. Germline CDR1 MDHEN, CDR2 SYDVKM. V was trimmed by 6 bases and J by 1 base, leaving 6 bases between them. This CDR3 contains 12 residues. This CDR3 reads CASSHRNTEAFF. CDR3 DNA sequence: TGTGCCAGCAGCCACAGGAACACTGAAGCTTTCTTT.

V usage is TRBV7-3 and J usage is TRBJ2-2, with 8 bases matching TRBD1. Germline V CDR1 and CDR2: SGHTA, FQGTGA. Trimming cost V 7 bases and J 5 bases; bases outside gene matches: 12. The CDR3 totals 16 residues. The CDR3 coding sequence is TGTGCCAGCACCGAACACAGGGGGGTAAGGACCGGGGAGCTGTTTTTT. Translating it yields CASTEHRGVRTGELFF.

This chain joins TRBV6-5 and TRBJ2-7; 8 bases line up with TRBD2. From germline, CDR1 is MNHEY and CDR2 SVGAGI. V gave up 6 bases and J gave up 2 bases; unmatched junction bases: 6. The CDR3 sequence is 14 residues long. The CDR3 sequence is CASRIAGPTYEQYF. The CDR3 DNA is TGTGCCAGCAGAATAGCGGGACCCACCTACGAGCAGTACTTC.

The chain couples TRBV6-1 to TRBJ1-6, with TRBD1 identical over 9 bases. The CDR3 consists of 16 residues. The germline V gene encodes CDR1 MNHNS and CDR2 SASEGT. Losses at the gene ends were 4 bases for V and 9 bases for J; bases not matched to a gene: 10. Here the CDR3 DNA reads TGTGCCAGCAGTGCTAACTGGGGACAGGGAACTTCACCCCTCCACTTT. Translating gives CASSANWGQGTSPLHF.

This chain connects TRBV27 to TRBJ1-6; D is unclear. Trimming pared 6 bases from V and 4 bases from J, leaving 7 bases between. CDR1 MNHEY and CDR2 SMNVEV come from the germline V gene (reference sequence). CDR3 length equals 13 residues. The CDR3 bases are TGTGCCAGCAGATACAATTATAATTCACCCCTCCACTTT. Residues: CASRYNYNSPLHF.